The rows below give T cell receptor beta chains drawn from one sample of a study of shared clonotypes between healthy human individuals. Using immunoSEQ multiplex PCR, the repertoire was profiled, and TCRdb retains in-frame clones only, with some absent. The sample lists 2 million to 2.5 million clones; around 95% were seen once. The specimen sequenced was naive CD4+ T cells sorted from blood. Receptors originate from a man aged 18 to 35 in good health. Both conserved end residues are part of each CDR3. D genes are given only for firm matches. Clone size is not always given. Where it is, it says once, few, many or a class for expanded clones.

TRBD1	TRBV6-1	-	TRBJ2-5	CASTFVQGNQETQYF	TGTGCCAGCACGTTCGTACAGGGGAACCAAGAGACCCAGTACTTC
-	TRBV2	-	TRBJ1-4	CASRTDSGMANEKLFF	TGTGCCAGCAGAACCGATAGTGGGATGGCTAATGAAAAACTGTTTTTT
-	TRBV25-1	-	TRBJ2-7	CASTRSGKGNEQYF	TGTGCCAGCACCCGGTCAGGGAAGGGGAACGAGCAGTACTTC
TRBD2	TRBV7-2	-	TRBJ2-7	CASSSGLATTYEQYF	TGTGCCAGCAGCTCCGGACTAGCGACGACCTACGAGCAGTACTTC
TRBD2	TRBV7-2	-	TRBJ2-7	CASSLAAGSSYEQYF	TGTGCCAGCAGCTTAGCAGCGGGGAGCTCCTACGAGCAGTACTTC
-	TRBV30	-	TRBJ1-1	CAWSVSGDAFF	TGTGCCTGGAGTGTATCAGGGGACGCTTTCTTT
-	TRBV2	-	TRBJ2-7	CASSEDYAYEQYF	TGTGCCAGCAGTGAGGACTATGCGTACGAGCAGTACTTC
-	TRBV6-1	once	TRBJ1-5	CASSVEVGQPQHF	TGTGCCAGCAGTGTAGAAGTGGGACAGCCCCAGCATTTT
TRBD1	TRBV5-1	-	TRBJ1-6	CASSLDTTGWSNSPLHF	TGCGCCAGCAGCTTGGATACGACAGGGTGGAGTAATTCACCCCTCCACTTT
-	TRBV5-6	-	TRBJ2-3	CASSLGKSTDTQYF	TGTGCCAGCAGCTTGGGCAAGAGCACAGATACGCAGTATTTT
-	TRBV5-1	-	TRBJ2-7	CASSPALSSYEQYF	TGCGCCAGCAGCCCCGCTCTTAGCTCCTACGAGCAGTACTTC
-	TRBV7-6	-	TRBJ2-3	CASSLTHSSTDTQYF	TGTGCCAGCAGCTTAACGCACTCTAGCACAGATACGCAGTATTTT
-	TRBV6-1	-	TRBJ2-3	CASSERGAPADTQYF	TGTGCCAGCAGTGAAAGGGGGGCTCCGGCAGATACGCAGTATTTT
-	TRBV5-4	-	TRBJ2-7	CASSFTPGPPTYEQYF	TGTGCCAGCAGCTTTACCCCGGGTCCCCCGACGTACGAGCAGTACTTC
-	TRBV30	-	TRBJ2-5	CAWRMKETQYF	TGTGCCTGGAGGATGAAAGAGACCCAGTACTTC
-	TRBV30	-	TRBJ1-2	CAWSVRGRGMGPGANYGYTF	TGTGCCTGGAGTGTACGCGGTAGGGGCATGGGGCCAGGAGCAAACTATGGCTACACCTTC
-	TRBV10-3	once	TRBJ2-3	CAITPVHSTDTQYF	TGTGCCATCACACCGGTTCATAGCACAGATACGCAGTATTTT
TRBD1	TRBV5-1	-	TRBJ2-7	CASSLGGEGQGSYEQYF	TGCGCCAGCAGCCTGGGAGGAGAGGGACAGGGCTCCTACGAGCAGTACTTC
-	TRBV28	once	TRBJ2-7	CASSFGQSGQYF	TGTGCCAGCAGTTTTGGACAGAGCGGGCAGTACTTC
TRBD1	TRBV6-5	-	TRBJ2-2	CASSQGAGELFF	TGTGCCAGCAGTCAGGGGGCCGGGGAGCTGTTTTTT
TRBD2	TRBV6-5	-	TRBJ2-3	CASSLSGRAGDTQYF	TGTGCCAGCAGTCTAAGCGGGAGGGCCGGAGATACGCAGTATTTT
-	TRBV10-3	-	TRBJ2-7	CAISDNSGSPQRDEQYF	TGTGCCATCAGTGATAATAGTGGATCACCTCAGAGGGACGAGCAGTACTTC
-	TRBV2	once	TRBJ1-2	CASREGGGYTF	TGTGCCAGTCGAGAGGGGGGAGGCTACACCTTC
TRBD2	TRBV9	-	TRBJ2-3	CASSPGLAGGRKVDTQYF	TGTGCCAGCAGCCCCGGACTAGCGGGGGGGCGAAAGGTAGATACGCAGTATTTT
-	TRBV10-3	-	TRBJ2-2	CAISEWLDTGELFF	TGTGCCATCAGTGAGTGGTTAGACACCGGGGAGCTGTTTTTT
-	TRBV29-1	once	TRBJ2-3	CSVERLAASTDTQYF	TGCAGCGTTGAAAGATTGGCAGCTAGCACAGATACGCAGTATTTT
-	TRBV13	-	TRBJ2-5	CASRRGGEVETQYF	TGTGCCAGCAGGAGGGGGGGAGAGGTAGAGACCCAGTACTTC
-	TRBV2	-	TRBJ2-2	CASRESGAGELFF	TGTGCCAGCAGGGAATCGGGAGCCGGGGAGCTGTTTTTT
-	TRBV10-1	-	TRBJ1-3	CASPGHYSGNTIYF	TGCGCCAGCCCGGGACATTACTCTGGAAACACCATATATTTT
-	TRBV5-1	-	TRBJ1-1	CASSLAQGPNTEAFF	TGCGCCAGCAGCTTGGCCCAGGGGCCGAACACTGAAGCTTTCTTT
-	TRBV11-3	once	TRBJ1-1	CASSFRRNTEAFF	TGTGCCAGCAGCTTTCGACGGAACACTGAAGCTTTCTTT
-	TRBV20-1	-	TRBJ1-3	CSARDLRCIYF	TGCAGTGCGAGGGACTTACGTTGCATATATTTT
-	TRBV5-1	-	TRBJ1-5	CASSLDSGEQPQHF	TGCGCCAGCAGCTTGGACTCGGGCGAGCAGCCCCAGCATTTT
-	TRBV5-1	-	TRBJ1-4	CASSLGAGPEKLFF	TGCGCCAGCAGCTTGGGTGCCGGTCCCGAAAAACTGTTTTTT
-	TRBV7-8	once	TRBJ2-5	CASSPAWLETQYF	TGTGCCAGCAGCCCAGCCTGGTTAGAGACCCAGTACTTC
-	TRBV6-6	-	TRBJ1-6	CASSYTDRNSPLHF	TGTGCCAGCAGTTACACAGACCGTAATTCACCCCTCCACTTT
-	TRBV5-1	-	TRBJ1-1	CASSLPQDAKVNTEAFF	TGCGCCAGCAGCTTACCGCAGGACGCAAAAGTGAACACTGAAGCTTTCTTT
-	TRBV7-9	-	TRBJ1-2	CASSLAMGNGYTF	TGTGCCAGCAGCTTAGCGATGGGTAATGGCTACACCTTC
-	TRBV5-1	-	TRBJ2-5	CASSLYRLERETQYF	TGCGCCAGCAGCCTTTACAGACTAGAGAGGGAGACCCAGTACTTC
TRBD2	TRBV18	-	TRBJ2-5	CASSPLAGVSETQYF	TGTGCCAGCTCACCCCTAGCGGGAGTAAGTGAGACCCAGTACTTC
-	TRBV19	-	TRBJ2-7	CASSIEGGAYEQYF	TGTGCCAGTAGTATAGAGGGCGGAGCCTACGAGCAGTACTTC
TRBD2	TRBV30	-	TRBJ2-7	CAWSRGRISYEQYF	TGTGCCTGGAGTCGCGGGAGAATTTCCTACGAGCAGTACTTC